Listed here is a single TCR beta chain. The antigen is not known. The sample originates from a study of CD8 T cells in Susac syndrome. Study observations and caveats: Sixteen Susac-specific public clones were found in total CD8+ repertoires and roughly five in CD8+ TEMRA repertoires.

RNA, at 0.5 to 1 ug, was reverse transcribed with random hexamers. TCRdb fed the immunoSEQ multiplex PCR reads into MiXCR, producing one record per CDR3 protein. The sample consists of about 90,000 distinct CDR3 sequences, approximately 96% of them appearing once. High-throughput TCR beta sequencing covered peripheral CD8+ and CD4+ T cells. There are 17 residues in the CDR3. Germline lookup yields CDR1 DFQATT and CDR2 SNEGSKA (reference sequence). Germline trimming cut 0 bases from V and 2 bases from J; bases unmatched to any gene: 12. Sequenced input: CD8+ T cells from PBMCs. The rearrangement links TRBV20-1 to TRBJ1-2; 7 bases align to TRBD1. This TCR was recovered from a human donor with Susac syndrome. The CDR3 protein is CSAREWRGPTLNYGYTF. Written as DNA, the CDR3 is TGCAGTGCTAGAGAGTGGAGGGGGCCTACCTTAAACTATGGCTACACCTTC.